These 32 T cell receptor beta chains were all obtained from the same sample, sequenced in a study of OX40 agonist ivuxolimab in advanced cancers. Sequenced by immunoSEQ multiplex PCR; TCRdb stores in-frame clones only, minus some. The data contain approximately 82,000 clones, roughly 90% of them singletons. This material consisted of CD4+ or CD8+ T cells sorted from blood, taken in a trial of the OX40 agonist ivuxolimab. The receptor set was obtained from an adult with an advanced solid tumor such as melanoma, head and neck, liver or kidney cancer.

This rearrangement joins TRBV2 to TRBJ1-2; maybe TRBD1 (5 bases). V shed 8 bases and J shed 4 bases, with 17 bases lying between them. The CDR3 has 14 amino acids. The V gene's germline CDR1 is SNHLY and CDR2 FYNNEI. CDR3 sequence: CASAGGTLVYGYTF. The DNA for the CDR3 is TGTGCCAGCGCGGGGGGGACTCTGGTCTATGGCTACACCTTC.

This clone occurred once. The CDR3 DNA follows: TGTGCCACCAGCAGTGATAGACAGGGCTGGAACACTGAAGCTTTCTTT. Its protein is CATSSDRQGWNTEAFF. The J gene is TRBJ1-1, the V gene TRBV15; 7 bases match TRBD1. CDR3 length: 16 residues. Germline V CDR1 and CDR2: LNHNV, YYDKDF (reference sequence). Trimming cost V 3 bases and J 1 base; bases outside gene matches: 8. Filled out from reference TRBV15 and TRBJ1-1, the complete variable domain reads DAMVIQNPRYQVTQFGKPVTLSCSQTLNHNVMYWYQQKSSQAPKLLFHYYDKDFNNEADTPDNFQSRRPNTSFCFLDIRSPGLGDTAMYLCATSSDRQGWNTEAFFGQGTRLTVV.

The chain has TRBV19 and TRBJ2-1, with TRBD1 as a possible D gene (6 bases). CDR1 is LNHDA and CDR2 is SQIVND in the germline V gene (reference sequence). Trimming cost V 1 base and J 4 bases, with 14 bases left between them. The CDR3 is 16 amino acids. The CDR3 region is CASSIARTAFYNEQFF. In DNA form, the CDR3 reads TGTGCCAGTAGTATAGCCAGGACAGCTTTTTACAATGAGCAGTTCTTC.

The CDR3 loop is CASTMTGGFTEAFF. The CDR3 DNA reads TGCGCCAGCACCATGACAGGGGGATTCACTGAAGCTTTCTTT. The chain is built from TRBV5-1 and TRBJ1-1; 9 bases are a match to TRBD1. The length of the CDR3 is 14 residues. The germline V gene encodes CDR1 SGHRS and CDR2 YFSETQ. V was clipped by 6 bases and J by 4 bases; unmatched bases: 7. The variable domain in full, with the rest retrieved from reference TRBV5-1 and TRBJ1-1, is KAGVTQTPRYLIKTRGQQVTLSCSPISGHRSVSWYQQTPGQGLQFLFEYFSETQRNKGNFPGRFSGRQFSNSRSEMNVSTLELGDSALYLCASTMTGGFTEAFFGQGTRLTVV.

The V gene is TRBV6-5, the J gene TRBJ2-2; 8 bases are shared with TRBD1. Trimming cost V 6 bases and J 5 bases; bases outside gene matches: 5. The CDR3 is made up of 14 amino acids. Germline V gene sequence: CDR1 MNHEY, CDR2 SVGAGI. This chain's CDR3 is CASRDRAFTGELFF. Written as DNA, the CDR3 is TGTGCCAGCAGGGACAGGGCCTTTACCGGGGAGCTGTTTTTT.

This clone was observed a few times. The chain combines TRBV6-6 with TRBJ2-2; TRBD2 aligns across 7 bases. Germline V gene data show CDR1 as MNHNY and CDR2 as SVGAGI (reference sequence). After removal of 0 bases from V and 6 bases from J, the junction contained 1 base not matched to a gene. This CDR3 region has 14 residues. The CDR3 nucleotides are TGTGCCAGCAGTTACTCGGGGGGGTCCGGGGAGCTGTTTTTT. This sequence encodes CASSYSGGSGELFF.

CDR3 in amino acids: CASSVGGGGTYNEQFF. The CDR3 DNA reads TGTGCCAGCAGCGTAGGGGGTGGCGGGACCTACAATGAGCAGTTCTTC. The chain links TRBV9 to TRBJ2-1, with a tentative D call TRBD2 (6 bases). Germline V lookup: CDR1 SGDLS, CDR2 YYNGEE. V shed 0 bases and J shed 2 bases, with 12 bases lying between them. CDR3 length: 16 residues.

The chain links TRBV7-9 to TRBJ2-2, with D maybe TRBD1 (5 bases). Trimming removed 2 bases at V and 3 bases at J, with 10 bases between. Per the germline V gene, CDR1 is SEHNR and CDR2 is FQNEAQ (reference sequence). CDR3 length equals 15 residues. Here the CDR3 reads CASSLTGRDTGELFF. DNA of the CDR3: TGTGCCAGCAGCTTAACGGGCAGGGACACCGGGGAGCTGTTTTTT.

V gene TRBV7-2 combines with J gene TRBJ2-7; 9 bases are a match to TRBD1. Looked up from germline, CDR1 is SGHTA and CDR2 is FQGNSA. With V trimmed by 5 bases and J by 2 bases, 1 base remained unmatched. The CDR3 runs to 13 residues. The CDR3 loop reads CASSRDRAYEQYF. CDR3 coding DNA: TGTGCCAGCAGCCGGGACAGGGCCTACGAGCAGTACTTC.

The chain combines TRBV9 with TRBJ1-3; tentative D call: TRBD1 (5 bases). Germline assignment: CDR1 SGDLS and CDR2 YYNGEE. Trimming cost V 0 bases and J 3 bases, with 7 bases left between them. The CDR3 covers 14 residues. This CDR3 is CASSVAGFGNTIYF. CDR3 nucleotides: TGTGCCAGCAGCGTAGCAGGGTTTGGAAACACCATATATTTT. Using reference TRBV9 and TRBJ1-3 for the parts outside the CDR3, the full variable domain is DSGVTQTPKHLITATGQRVTLRCSPRSGDLSVYWYQQSLDQGLQFLIQYYNGEERAKGNILERFSAQQFPDLHSELNLSSLELGDSALYFCASSVAGFGNTIYFGEGSWLTVV.

This rearrangement joins TRBV29-1 to TRBJ2-7; either TRBD1 or TRBD2 may supply D (5 bases each). V lost 3 bases, J lost 2 bases, and 8 bases lay in between. Germline assignment: CDR1 SQVTM and CDR2 ANQGSEA. The length of the CDR3 is 12 residues. CDR3: CSVDEGTYEQYF. The CDR3 nucleotides are TGCAGCGTTGATGAGGGGACCTACGAGCAGTACTTC.

The chain joins TRBV18 to TRBJ2-5, with TRBD2 identical over 7 bases. The germline CDR1 and CDR2 sequences are KGHSH and LQKENI. The CDR3 has 14 amino acids. Losses at the gene ends were 3 bases for V and 5 bases for J; bases not matched to a gene: 6. CDR3 DNA: TGTGCCAGCTCACCTAGCGGGCCCGGGGAGACCCAGTACTTC. Encoded protein: CASSPSGPGETQYF.

The chain is built from TRBV29-1 and TRBJ2-7, with 14 nucleotides matching TRBD2. Losses at the gene ends were 7 bases for V and 0 bases for J; bases not matched to a gene: 5. Looked up from germline, CDR1 is SQVTM and CDR2 is ANQGSEA. The CDR3 covers 15 residues. The CDR3 bases are TGCAGCGCCCGAGGGACTAGCGGGAGCTCCTACGAGCAGTACTTC. Its translation: CSARGTSGSSYEQYF.

The rearrangement links TRBV4-1 to TRBJ1-1, with a tentative D call TRBD1 (5 bases). Germline V gene sequence: CDR1 MGHRA, CDR2 YSYEKL. The CDR3 contains 15 residues. Trimming took off 5 bases at V and 3 bases at J, with 16 bases between the two ends. The CDR3 DNA sequence: TGCGCCAGCAGCAAGGAGCCAGGGCGGGACACTGAAGCTTTCTTT. Its translation is CASSKEPGRDTEAFF.

The chain joins TRBV4-1 to TRBJ1-3; D gene ambiguous. The ends were cut back, 1 base at V and 0 bases at J, with 10 bases in the middle. This CDR3 region has 16 residues. Germline lookup yields CDR1 MGHRA and CDR2 YSYEKL. The CDR3 DNA reads TGCGCCAGCAGCCAAGCCCCTGAACTCTCTGGAAACACCATATATTTT. Its protein is CASSQAPELSGNTIYF.

The chain couples TRBV6-5 to TRBJ2-5, with 14 nucleotides matching TRBD2. The CDR3 spans 14 residues. Trimming cost V 6 bases and J 6 bases; bases outside gene matches: 3. The germline CDR1 and CDR2 sequences are MNHEY and SVGAGI. This CDR3 reads CASSRTSGGQTQYF. As DNA, the CDR3 is TGTGCCAGCAGCCGGACTAGCGGGGGGCAGACCCAGTACTTC.

The chain joins TRBV28 to TRBJ2-2; 12 positions agree with TRBD2. The germline V gene encodes CDR1 MDHEN and CDR2 SYDVKM. V dropped 0 bases and J dropped 4; count of bases not matched to a gene: 3. The CDR3 totals 17 residues. The CDR3 coding sequence is TGTGCCAGCAGTTTATGGGGACTAGCGGGCCTCACCGGGGAGCTGTTTTTT. It encodes CASSLWGLAGLTGELFF.

The gene calls are TRBV2 and TRBJ2-7, with 10 bases identical to TRBD1. The germline V gene has CDR1 SNHLY and CDR2 FYNNEI. This CDR3 comprises 14 residues. The V segment lost 5 bases and the J segment 2 bases; nucleotides outside the gene matches: 3. This CDR3 reads CASSKDRGPYEQYF. CDR3 nucleotides: TGTGCCAGCAGTAAAGACAGGGGGCCCTACGAGCAGTACTTC.

As to this clone: This specimen includes other DNA sequences encoding the same CDR3. The genes are TRBV5-1 and TRBJ2-6, with 7 bases matching TRBD1. The CDR3 length is 14 residues. Germline trimming cut 7 bases from V and 0 bases from J; bases unmatched to any gene: 1. In germline, CDR1 is SGHRS, CDR2 YFSETQ. CDR3 residues: CASRDSSGANVLTF. CDR3 nucleotides: TGCGCCAGCCGGGACAGCTCTGGGGCCAACGTCCTGACTTTC. Using reference TRBV5-1 and TRBJ2-6 for the parts outside the CDR3, the full variable domain is KAGVTQTPRYLIKTRGQQVTLSCSPISGHRSVSWYQQTPGQGLQFLFEYFSETQRNKGNFPGRFSGRQFSNSRSEMNVSTLELGDSALYLCASRDSSGANVLTFGAGSRLTVL.

The rearrangement joins TRBV9 to TRBJ1-1; D unresolved. Germline CDR1 reads SGDLS; CDR2 reads YYNGEE. The CDR3 totals 14 residues. V was clipped by 0 bases and J by 0 bases, with 6 bases between them. CDR3 DNA sequence: TGTGCCAGCAGCGTAGGCGCACTGAACACTGAAGCTTTCTTT. Translated: CASSVGALNTEAFF.

The V call is TRBV10-3, the J call TRBJ2-7, with 9 positions matching TRBD2. Germline loops: CDR1 ENHRY, CDR2 SYGVKD. CDR3 size: 15 residues. With 4 bases clipped from V and 7 bases from J, the junction kept 11 bases outside the gene matches. The CDR3 sequence is CAISAQTSGVGEQYF. CDR3 nucleotides: TGTGCCATCAGTGCCCAGACTAGCGGCGTTGGGGAGCAGTACTTC.

The rearrangement uses TRBV29-1 and TRBJ2-2, with D tentatively TRBD1 (6 bases). The V gene lost 7 bases and the J gene lost 1 base, with 10 bases spanning the gap. The germline CDR1 and CDR2 sequences are SQVTM and ANQGSEA. This CDR3 comprises 13 residues. The CDR3 spells CSALDRNTGELFF. CDR3 in DNA: TGCAGCGCTCTGGACAGGAACACCGGGGAGCTGTTTTTT.

This chain connects TRBV10-3 to TRBJ2-3; 7 bases map to TRBD1. Germline V gene data show CDR1 as ENHRY and CDR2 as SYGVKD. With 6 bases clipped from V and 1 base from J, the junction kept 7 bases outside the gene matches. CDR3 length: 15 residues. CDR3 region: CAIRNDREGTDTQYF. CDR3 in DNA: TGTGCCATCAGAAACGACAGGGAAGGCACAGATACGCAGTATTTT.

The rearrangement joins TRBV11-2 to TRBJ2-2; no firm D call. This CDR3 comprises 12 residues. Germline V gives CDR1 SGHAT, CDR2 FQNNGV. V was shortened by 1 base and J by 7 bases, with 4 bases between the two germline ends. CDR3 protein: CASSLVVGELFF. The CDR3 DNA is TGTGCCAGCAGCTTAGTGGTCGGGGAGCTGTTTTTT.

A note on this clone: At the DNA level, this CDR3 is encoded by other sequences in the same sample as well. The rearrangement links TRBV5-1 to TRBJ2-5; D remains unclear. The V gene lost 3 bases and the J gene lost 1 base, with 7 bases spanning the gap. The CDR3 consists of 13 residues. Germline assignment: CDR1 SGHRS and CDR2 YFSETQ. CDR3 sequence (DNA): TGCGCCAGCAGCTCACAGAGCCAAGAGACCCAGTACTTC. Translating gives CASSSQSQETQYF.

The chain couples TRBV27 to TRBJ1-4; 9 nucleotides line up with TRBD1. Germline V gene data show CDR1 as MNHEY and CDR2 as SMNVEV (reference sequence). This CDR3 region has 18 residues. J lost 5 bases, V lost 3 bases, and 13 bases had no gene match. The CDR3 loop reads CASSLLHPDRGVNEKLFF. CDR3 DNA: TGTGCCAGCAGTTTGCTTCACCCCGACAGGGGGGTAAATGAAAAACTGTTTTTT.

The V call is TRBV7-9, the J call TRBJ2-2; D is unclear. This CDR3 region has 15 residues. CDR1 and CDR2 (germline): SEHNR, FQNEAQ (reference sequence). The V end lost 2 bases, the J end lost 1 base, and 8 bases lay between the germline ends. This CDR3 is CASSLSLGNTGELFF. Here the CDR3 DNA reads TGTGCCAGCAGCTTATCCCTAGGGAACACCGGGGAGCTGTTTTTT.

The rearrangement links TRBV10-2 to TRBJ2-3; either TRBD1 or TRBD2 may fit D (5 bases each). Trimming pared 6 bases from V and 0 bases from J, leaving 16 bases between. Per the germline V gene, CDR1 is WSHSY and CDR2 is SAAADI. This CDR3 comprises 16 residues. This CDR3 is CASSSGASPSTDTQYF. The CDR3 bases are TGCGCCAGCAGCTCCGGGGCTAGCCCTAGCACAGATACGCAGTATTTT.

V gene TRBV4-1 combines with J gene TRBJ1-2; 9 bases are a match to TRBD1. The J segment lost 5 bases and the V segment lost 2 bases, leaving 6 bases of the junction unmatched. The germline CDR1 and CDR2 sequences are MGHRA and YSYEKL. The length of the CDR3 is 15 residues. The CDR3 is CASSQPGQGLYGYTF. In DNA, the CDR3 is TGCGCCAGCAGCCAACCGGGACAGGGCCTATATGGCTACACCTTC.

V and J are TRBV29-1 and TRBJ2-5; 9 bases align to TRBD1. Per germline, CDR1 SQVTM and CDR2 ANQGSEA. The V gene end was trimmed by 3 bases and the J gene end by 4 bases; junction bases not matched to a gene: 3. The CDR3 sequence is 13 residues long. CDR3 nucleotide sequence: TGCAGCGTTGACAGACAGGGGGGAGAGACCCAGTACTTC. Protein product: CSVDRQGGETQYF.

This rearrangement joins TRBV11-2 to TRBJ2-3; D is undetermined. Trimming took off 1 base at V and 2 bases at J, with 7 bases between the two ends. Per the germline V gene, CDR1 is SGHAT and CDR2 is FQNNGV. The CDR3 runs 14 residues. For the CDR3, the DNA is TGTGCCAGCAGCTTAGGATTAGCCACAGATACGCAGTATTTT. The encoded protein is CASSLGLATDTQYF.

The chain combines TRBV5-1 with TRBJ2-5; D perhaps matches TRBD1 (6 bases). Deletions cut 5 bases from V and 6 bases from J, with 17 bases between. Germline V CDR1 and CDR2: SGHRS, YFSETQ. There are 14 residues in the CDR3. The CDR3 bases are TGCGCCAGCAGACCCCCTCAGGGGTACCAGACCCAGTACTTC. Translating gives CASRPPQGYQTQYF.